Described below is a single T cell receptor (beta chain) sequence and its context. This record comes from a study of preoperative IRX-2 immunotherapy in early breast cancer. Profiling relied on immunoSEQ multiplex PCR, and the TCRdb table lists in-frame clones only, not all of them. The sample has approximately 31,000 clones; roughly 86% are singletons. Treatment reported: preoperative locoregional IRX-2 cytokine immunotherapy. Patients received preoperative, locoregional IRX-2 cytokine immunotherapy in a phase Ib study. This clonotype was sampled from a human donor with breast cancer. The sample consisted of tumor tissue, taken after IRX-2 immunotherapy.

The CDR3 here is CASSLRTGDYNEQFF. CDR3 DNA sequence: TGTGCCAGCAGCTTAAGGACAGGAGACTACAATGAGCAGTTCTTC. This chain links TRBV11-3 with TRBJ2-1; TRBD1 aligns across 7 bases. CDR3 length equals 15 residues. Per germline, CDR1 SGHNT and CDR2 YENEEA. V shed 2 bases and J 3 bases; nucleotides not matched to a gene: 4.